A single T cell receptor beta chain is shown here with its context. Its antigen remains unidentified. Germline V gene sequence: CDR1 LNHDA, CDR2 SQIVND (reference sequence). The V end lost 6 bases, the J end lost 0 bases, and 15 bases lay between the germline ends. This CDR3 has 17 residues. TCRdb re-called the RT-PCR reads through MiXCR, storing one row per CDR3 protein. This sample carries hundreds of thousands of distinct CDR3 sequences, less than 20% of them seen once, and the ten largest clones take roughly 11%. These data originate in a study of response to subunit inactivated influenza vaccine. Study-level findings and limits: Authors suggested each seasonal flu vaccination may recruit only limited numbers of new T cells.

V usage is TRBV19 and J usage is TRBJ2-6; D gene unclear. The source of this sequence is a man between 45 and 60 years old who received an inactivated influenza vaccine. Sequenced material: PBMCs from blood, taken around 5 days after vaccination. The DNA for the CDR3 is TGTGCCAGTAGCCTCTTGGGTCCCGTCTCTGGGGCCAACGTCCTGACTTTC. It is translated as CASSLLGPVSGANVLTF. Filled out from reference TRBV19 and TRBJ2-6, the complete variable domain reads DGGITQSPKYLFRKEGQNVTLSCEQNLNHDAMYWYRQDPGQGLRLIYYSQIVNDFQKGDIAEGYSVSREKKESFPLTVTSAQKNPTAFYLCASSLLGPVSGANVLTFGAGSRLTVL.